A selection of T cell receptor beta chains follows, all from one sample in a study of T cell responses to AZD1222 COVID-19 vaccine. Profiled with immunoSEQ multiplex PCR; TCRdb holds only in-frame clones, not every one. Of 150,000 to 250,000 clones in the sample, 90% to 95% were seen once. This specimen was peripheral blood, taken 28 days after the second AZD1222 dose. The source of these receptors is an adult who received the AZD1222 COVID-19 vaccine. CDR3s leave out the opening cysteine and the closing phenylalanine or tryptophan. Each record gives: V gene, CDR3 length, clone size, CDR3 protein. Only part of the rows carry a size: once, few, many, or a class if the clone is expanded.

TRBV27,13,.,ASSLLASGGGELF
TRBV7-2,13,.,ASSLGTGTGQPQH
TRBV4-2,11,.,ASSLSGAAEAF
TRBV7-9,12,.,ASSLDSAVYTIY
TRBV19,11,.,ASSMRGSREAF
TRBV29-1,10,.,SVEGQGEGYT
TRBV7-8,12,.,ASSLGASHYGYT
TRBV6-5,13,.,ASSRTGDYTGELF
TRBV27,13,.,ASSLNRGPFYEQY
TRBV5-1,12,.,ASSSGTTNTEAF
TRBV5-1,14,.,ASSLVWQGGYNEQF
TRBV7-9,13,.,ASSAQQGMGTEAF
TRBV12-2,14,.,ASRLGFRGSNYGYT
TRBV12-5,14,.,ASGLVSFEGTGELF
TRBV27,12,.,ASSVPGPYNEQF
TRBV18,15,once,ASSQPQTGTGAYEQY
TRBV18,14,.,ASSPQGQGAGDEQF
TRBV6-5,13,.,ASRPDSRSGNTIY
TRBV5-5,16,.,ASSLGTGLANSNQPQH
TRBV2,10,.,ASREIYNEQF
TRBV6-4,12,few,ASIYPGDGYGYT
TRBV5-6,12,.,ASSFGTENQPQH
TRBV3-1/TRBV3-2,13,once,ASSQTWGLNTEAF
TRBV10-3,11,.,AISDRQHNEQF
TRBV11-2,11,.,ASSLETRAPLH
TRBV21-1,16,.,ASSREILQRTLGYGYT
TRBV5-1,14,.,ASSLAFRAYNEKLF
TRBV18,11,.,ASSPFGEQPQH
TRBV9,14,.,ASSVGGDIKAGELF
TRBV7-9,11,.,ASSRVDNYGYT
TRBV9,12,once,ASSVVGATGELF
TRBV13,12,.,ASYLTGANYGYT
TRBV9,13,.,ASSVDGTGNEKLF
TRBV18,15,.,ASSLPRTGPSSYEQY
TRBV5-1,12,.,ASSLGSNTGELF
TRBV6-5,12,.,ASSVRSSNQPQH
TRBV3-1/TRBV3-2,10,few,ASSQVPFEQY
TRBV27,13,.,ASGLRISYNSPLH
TRBV7-9,12,.,ASSLGQGAGPQH
TRBV5-8,14,.,ASTEGGGYSNQPQH
TRBV9,13,.,ASSVAQGRNYGYT
TRBV2,13,.,ASTHPLPAQETQY
TRBV4-3,13,.,ASSPTGTGEKKLF